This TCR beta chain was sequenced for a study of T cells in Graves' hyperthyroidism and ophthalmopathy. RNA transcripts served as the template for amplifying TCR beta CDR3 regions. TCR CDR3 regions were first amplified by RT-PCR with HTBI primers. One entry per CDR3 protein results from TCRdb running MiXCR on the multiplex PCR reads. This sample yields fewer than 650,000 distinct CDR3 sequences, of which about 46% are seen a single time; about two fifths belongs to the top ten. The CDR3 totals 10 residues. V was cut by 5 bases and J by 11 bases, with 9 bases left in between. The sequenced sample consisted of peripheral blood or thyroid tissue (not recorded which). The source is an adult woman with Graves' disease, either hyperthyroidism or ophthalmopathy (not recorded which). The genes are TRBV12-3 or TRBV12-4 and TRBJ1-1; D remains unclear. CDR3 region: CASSGPMAFF. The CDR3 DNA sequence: TGTGCCAGCAGTGGGCCCATGGCTTTCTTT.